This T cell receptor (beta chain) appears in the sequencing data of a study of blood T cell repertoires in COVID-19 (dated by TCRdb to the early 2020s). Describing the broader study: Samples from collaborators originated in the United States, Italy and Spain and spanned both the acute and convalescent phases of COVID-19. The dataset comprised deeply sampled blood TCRbeta repertoires from subjects exposed to, actively infected with, or recovered from COVID-19. The repertoires were released in a freely available public database intended as a resource for research on the immune response to SARS-CoV-2. Where available, HLA class I and class II types were taken from metadata supplied by the sample provider and were not determined by assay-based typing. A de-identified subject ID, COVID-19 status, age in years and sex were almost always included in the sample metadata. Samples came from the ongoing ImmuneRACE study (first 160 participants) plus 1,254 subjects from 6 global collaborators. The material from the prospective study consisted of cDNA or gDNA derived from T cells, B-cell-depleted T cells, or PBMCs.

The immunoSEQ Assay, a bias-controlled multiplex PCR, was used to amplify TCRbeta CDR3 regions from genomic DNA. As for the authors' bioinformatics: Nucleated cell counts per sample were estimated from amplification of reference gene primers within the assay. To quantify the absolute abundance of each unique TCRbeta CDR3 rearrangement, sequence reads were collapsed and filtered. For each sample, productive Simpson clonality was calculated as the square root of Simpson's diversity index over productive rearrangements. TCRdb re-hosts the immuneACCESS table, in-frame sequences only. Its copies lack some clones; in the studies checked, an unresolved V gene accounts for under half of them, and the cause for the rest is not known. From that table come the V and J calls and clone size; the DNA was used to work out D and trimming. The sample contains around 380,000 clones, approximately 87% of them found a single time. The ten largest clones represent 1.3% of the sample.

Results and caveats for the whole study, not just this receptor: The amount of clinical and demographic metadata varied by source and participant and was provided uncurated.

This clone appeared once. Its antigen remains unidentified. Base qualities are not provided; no much larger clone lies one nucleotide away. Participants in the prospective study were aged about 18 to 95 years, lived in some 24 United States geographic areas, and enrolled through a virtual design. To assign participants to cohorts, the prospective study relied on clinical history that participants themselves reported in a screening survey and a study questionnaire. ImmuneRACE Cohort 3 recovered participants were defined by two consecutive negative NP/OP PCR tests, healthcare professional clearance, or symptom resolution. Mobile phlebotomists in the prospective study collected whole blood, serum and a nasopharyngeal or oropharyngeal swab from every participant. Participants in the prospective study had the option to provide additional blood draws and questionnaires over a 2-month period. Before DNA extraction, prospective study blood samples were shipped either frozen or at room temperature.

Sequenced material: PBMCs or T cells enriched from blood (not recorded which). The clonotype was recovered from a man between 25 and 39 years old who had recovered from COVID-19.

The CDR3 has the sequence CASSIREMNTEAFF. The nucleotide sequence reads as follows: TGTGCCAGCAGCATCAGGGAAATGAACACTGAAGCTTTCTTT. The sequence is built from TRBV7-2 and TRBJ1-1; perhaps TRBD1 is the D gene, with 5 bases matching. Relative to germline, V is 5 bases shorter and J is 0 bases shorter, with 10 bases between their ends. CDR1 and CDR2, per the germline V gene, are SGHTA and FQGNSA. From its cysteine to its phenylalanine, the CDR3 spans 14 amino acids. The kept DNA is CDR3 alone, 42 bases in frame from the first base.